This TCR beta chain was recovered during a study of early T cells in non-severe SARS-CoV-2 infection. Whole-study context: Investigators sequenced bulk RNA drawn from unsorted whole blood, and chains remained unpaired. Study-wide findings and caveats: Private and CD4 specificities were missed by VDJdb matching, skewed to anti-spike CD8.

As concerns this clonotype: Its antigen is still unknown.

Individual cDNA molecules were tagged with unique molecular identifiers, the study reported. TCRdb reprocessed the 5' RACE reads via MiXCR and lists one record per CDR3 protein. Of some 35,000 distinct CDR3 sequences listed, over 3.5% were seen once; the top ten hold approximately 11%. The CDR3 has 15 residues. Trimming took off 7 bases at V and 1 base at J, with 17 bases between the two ends. CDR1 is SEHNR, CDR2 FQNEAQ, per germline (reference sequence). The chain uses TRBV7-9 and TRBJ2-7, with D possibly being TRBD1 (7 bases). Material: whole blood. This receptor was obtained from an adult who was a healthcare worker with PCR-confirmed SARS-CoV-2 infection or an uninfected control (not recorded which). This chain's CDR3 is CASTDRGTDSYEQYF. The CDR3 nucleotides read TGTGCCAGCACCGACCGCGGGACAGATTCCTACGAGCAGTACTTC.